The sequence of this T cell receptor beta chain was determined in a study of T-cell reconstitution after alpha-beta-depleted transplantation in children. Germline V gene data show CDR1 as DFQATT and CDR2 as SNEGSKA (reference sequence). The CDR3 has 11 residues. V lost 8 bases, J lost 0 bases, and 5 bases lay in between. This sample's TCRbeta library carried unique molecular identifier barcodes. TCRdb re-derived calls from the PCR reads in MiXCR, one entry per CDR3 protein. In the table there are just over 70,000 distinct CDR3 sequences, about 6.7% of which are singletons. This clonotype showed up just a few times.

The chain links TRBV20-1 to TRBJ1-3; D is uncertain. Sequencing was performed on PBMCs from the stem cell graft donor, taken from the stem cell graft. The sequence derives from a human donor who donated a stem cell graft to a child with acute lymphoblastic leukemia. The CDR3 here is CSIASGNTIYF. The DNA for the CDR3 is TGCAGTATAGCCTCTGGAAACACCATATATTTT.